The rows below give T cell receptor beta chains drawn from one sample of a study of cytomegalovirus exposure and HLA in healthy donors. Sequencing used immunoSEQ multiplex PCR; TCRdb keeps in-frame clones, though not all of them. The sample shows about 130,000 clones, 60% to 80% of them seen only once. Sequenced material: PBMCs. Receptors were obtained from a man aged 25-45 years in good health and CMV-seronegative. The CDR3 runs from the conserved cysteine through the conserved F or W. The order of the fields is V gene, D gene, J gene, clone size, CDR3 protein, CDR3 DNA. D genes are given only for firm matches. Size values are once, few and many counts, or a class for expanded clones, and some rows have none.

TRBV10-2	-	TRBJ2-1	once	CASSESSNEQFF	TGCGCCAGCAGTGAGAGCTCCAATGAGCAGTTCTTC
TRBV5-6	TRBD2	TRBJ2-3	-	CASSLVKGLAVQDTQYF	TGTGCCAGCAGCTTGGTTAAGGGACTAGCGGTTCAGGATACGCAGTATTTT
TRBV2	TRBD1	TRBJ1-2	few	CASGTDRAIPPYGYTF	TGTGCCAGCGGGACCGACAGGGCCATCCCCCCCTATGGCTACACCTTC
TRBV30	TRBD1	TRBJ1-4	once	CAWTGQPNEKLFF	TGTGCCTGGACGGGACAGCCTAATGAAAAACTGTTTTTT
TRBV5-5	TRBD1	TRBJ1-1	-	CASSSRNDRAEAFF	TGTGCCAGCAGCTCGAGAAACGACAGGGCTGAAGCTTTCTTT
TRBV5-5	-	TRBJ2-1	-	CASSKGEGPPTYNEQFF	TGTGCCAGCAGCAAGGGGGAGGGACCGCCGACATACAATGAGCAGTTCTTC
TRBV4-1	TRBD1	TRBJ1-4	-	CASSQAAWQGAQKLFF	TGCGCCAGCAGCCAAGCGGCTTGGCAGGGGGCGCAGAAACTGTTTTTT
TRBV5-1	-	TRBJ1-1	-	CASSRGGGTEAFF	TGCGCCAGCAGCCGCGGGGGCGGGACTGAAGCTTTCTTT
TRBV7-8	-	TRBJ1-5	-	CASSLSQGSQPQHF	TGTGCCAGCAGCTTATCGCAGGGAAGTCAGCCCCAGCATTTT
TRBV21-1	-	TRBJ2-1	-	CASSKHPREGERGEQFF	TGTGCCAGCAGCAAACATCCCCGGGAGGGCGAGCGGGGTGAGCAGTTCTTC
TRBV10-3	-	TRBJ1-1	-	CAISDQGRDTEAFF	TGTGCCATCAGTGACCAGGGGCGGGACACTGAAGCTTTCTTT
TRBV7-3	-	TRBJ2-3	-	CASRGYEGGISDTQYF	TGTGCCAGCAGAGGCTATGAGGGAGGAATATCAGATACGCAGTATTTT
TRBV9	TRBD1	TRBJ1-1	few	CASSAQRDRAEAFF	TGTGCCAGCAGCGCGCAAAGGGACAGGGCTGAAGCTTTCTTT
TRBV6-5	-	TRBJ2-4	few	CASSNPQGAKNIQYF	TGTGCCAGCAGTAACCCACAGGGAGCCAAAAACATTCAGTACTTC
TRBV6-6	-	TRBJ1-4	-	CASSYTATNEKLFF	TGTGCCAGCAGTTACACTGCAACTAATGAAAAACTGTTTTTT
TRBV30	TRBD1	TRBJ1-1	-	CAWSPTDRGSTEAFF	TGTGCCTGGAGTCCCACCGACAGGGGGTCCACTGAAGCTTTCTTT
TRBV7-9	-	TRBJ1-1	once	CASSSWAGSHSNTEAFF	TGTGCCAGCAGCTCTTGGGCAGGGTCCCATTCGAACACTGAAGCTTTCTTT
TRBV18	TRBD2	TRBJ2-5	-	CASSPRPGGLTETQYF	TGTGCCAGCTCACCACGCCCGGGAGGGCTAACGGAGACCCAGTACTTC
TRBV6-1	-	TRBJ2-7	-	CASSEIEESHEQYF	TGTGCCAGCAGTGAAATAGAGGAGTCCCACGAGCAGTACTTC
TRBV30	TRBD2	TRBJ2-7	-	CACGGGYEQYF	TGTGCCTGCGGGGGGGGGTACGAGCAGTACTTC
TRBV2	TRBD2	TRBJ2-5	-	CASSETLAGHQETQYF	TGTGCCAGCAGTGAAACCCTAGCGGGACACCAAGAGACCCAGTACTTC
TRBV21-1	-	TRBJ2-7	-	CASSQGGLAGGPDYEQYF	TGTGCCAGCAGCCAAGGGGGACTAGCGGGAGGGCCGGATTACGAGCAGTACTTC
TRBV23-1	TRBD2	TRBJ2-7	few	CASTKAGETHEQYF	TGCGCCAGCACAAAGGCGGGGGAAACACACGAGCAGTACTTC
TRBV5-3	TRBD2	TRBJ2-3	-	CARSLRASGSRDTQYF	TGTGCCAGAAGCTTAAGGGCTAGCGGGAGTAGGGATACGCAGTATTTT
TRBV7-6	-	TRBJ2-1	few	CASSLGRAEGYNEQFF	TGTGCCAGCAGCCTCGGGAGAGCCGAGGGGTACAATGAGCAGTTCTTC
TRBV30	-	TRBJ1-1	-	CAWSIYYTEAFF	TGTGCCTGGAGTATATATTACACTGAAGCTTTCTTT
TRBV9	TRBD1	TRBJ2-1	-	CASSVHQDRALGNEQFF	TGTGCCAGCAGCGTACACCAGGACAGGGCCCTTGGCAATGAGCAGTTCTTC
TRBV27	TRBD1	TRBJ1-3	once	CASSRDRGVGNTIYF	TGTGCCAGCAGCAGGGACAGGGGGGTCGGAAACACCATATATTTT
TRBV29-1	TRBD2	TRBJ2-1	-	CSVELREGLNEQFF	TGCAGCGTTGAACTGCGGGAGGGGCTCAATGAGCAGTTCTTC
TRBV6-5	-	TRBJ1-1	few	CASSYRTEGTEAFF	TGTGCCAGCAGTTACCGGACAGAGGGCACTGAAGCTTTCTTT
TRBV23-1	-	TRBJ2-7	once	CASRPGYYEQYF	TGCGCCAGCCGGCCAGGGTACTACGAGCAGTACTTC
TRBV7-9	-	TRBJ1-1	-	CASSLGGGPNTEAFF	TGTGCCAGCAGCTTAGGGGGGGGGCCGAACACTGAAGCTTTCTTT
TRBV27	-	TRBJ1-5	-	CASRGAYQPQHF	TGTGCCAGCAGGGGGGCCTATCAGCCCCAGCATTTT
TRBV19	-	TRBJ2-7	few	CASSIYPSPYEQYF	TGTGCCAGTAGTATATATCCCTCCCCCTACGAGCAGTACTTC
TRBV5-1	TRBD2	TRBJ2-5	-	CASSLGRGGYQETQYF	TGCGCCAGCAGCTTGGGTCGGGGAGGGTACCAAGAGACCCAGTACTTC
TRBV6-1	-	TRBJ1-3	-	CASGQPSGNTIYF	TGTGCCAGCGGGCAGCCATCTGGCAACACCATATATTTT
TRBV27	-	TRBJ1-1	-	CASSSGNTEAFF	TGTGCCAGCAGTTCGGGGAACACTGAAGCTTTCTTT
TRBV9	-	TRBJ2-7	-	CASSVDAGWSEQYF	TGTGCCAGCAGCGTAGATGCGGGTTGGTCCGAGCAGTACTTC
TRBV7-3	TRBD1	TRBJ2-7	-	CASSYDRGREQYF	TGTGCCAGCAGCTATGACAGGGGGCGGGAGCAGTACTTC
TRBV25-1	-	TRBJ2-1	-	CASSDSRAEDYNEQFF	TGTGCCAGCAGTGATTCAAGGGCGGAGGACTACAATGAGCAGTTCTTC
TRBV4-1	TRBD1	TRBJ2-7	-	CASSRSGQGYEQYF	TGCGCCAGCAGCCGATCGGGACAGGGCTACGAGCAGTACTTC
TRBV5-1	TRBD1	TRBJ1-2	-	CASSPLPGQNYGYTF	TGCGCCAGCAGCCCCCTCCCGGGACAGAACTATGGCTACACCTTC
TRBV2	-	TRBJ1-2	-	CASSVRNYGYTF	TGTGCCAGCAGTGTCCGGAACTATGGCTACACCTTC
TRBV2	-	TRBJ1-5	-	CASSEGQNMNQPQHF	TGTGCCAGCAGTGAAGGACAGAATATGAATCAGCCCCAGCATTTT
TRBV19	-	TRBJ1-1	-	CASSSFGGMGTEAFF	TGTGCCAGTAGTAGTTTCGGGGGTATGGGCACTGAAGCTTTCTTT
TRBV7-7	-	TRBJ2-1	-	CASSSGNEQFF	TGTGCTAGCAGCTCCGGGAATGAGCAGTTCTTC
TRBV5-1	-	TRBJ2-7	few	CASSARRDTYEQYF	TGCGCCAGCAGCGCCCGCCGGGACACCTACGAGCAGTACTTC
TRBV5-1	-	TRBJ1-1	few	CASSKDKVGYTEAFF	TGCGCCAGCAGCAAGGACAAGGTCGGGTACACTGAAGCTTTCTTT
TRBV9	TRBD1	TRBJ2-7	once	CASSVTGQGVLEEQYF	TGTGCCAGCAGCGTAACAGGACAGGGGGTTTTGGAGGAGCAGTACTTC
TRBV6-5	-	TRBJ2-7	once	CASSYSKGKTYEQYF	TGTGCCAGCAGTTACTCGAAGGGGAAGACCTACGAGCAGTACTTC
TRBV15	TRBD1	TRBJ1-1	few	CATSRDSGTASQAFF	TGTGCCACCAGCAGAGATTCCGGGACAGCCTCCCAAGCTTTCTTT
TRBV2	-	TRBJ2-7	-	CASTLQGSPYEQYF	TGTGCCAGCACCTTACAGGGTTCCCCCTACGAGCAGTACTTC